This T cell receptor beta chain was recovered during a study of blood T cell repertoires in COVID-19. Study details: Collection of acute and convalescent COVID-19 samples took place in the United States, Italy and Spain.

The germline V gene has CDR1 SGHRS and CDR2 YFSETQ. V lost 0 bases, J lost 2 bases, and 3 bases stayed unmatched. The CDR3 contains 15 residues. Authors' methods: Amplified reference gene primers provided the basis for estimating nucleated cell counts. The table came from immunoSEQ multiplex PCR; TCRdb's copy has only in-frame clones and leaves some out. The V and J calls and clone size are taken from that table; D and trimming were inferred from the DNA. The table lists some 140,000 clones, 70% to 80% of them singletons. The chain uses TRBV5-1 and TRBJ2-7, with 9 bases fitting TRBD1. This TCR was recovered from a human donor in a cohort sampled during active COVID-19. Sequencing was performed on peripheral blood. The CDR3, as DNA: TGCGCCAGCAGCTTGGGGGGGACAGGGACCTACGAGCAGTACTTC. Residues: CASSLGGTGTYEQYF.